Sequencing of this TCR beta chain was carried out in a study of identical twins. TCRdb reprocessed the 5' RACE reads via MiXCR and lists one record per CDR3 protein. Of around 690,000 distinct CDR3 sequences in the sample, around 20% were seen once. CDR3 size: 16 residues. V dropped 5 bases and J dropped 3 bases, with 14 bases sitting between them. The germline gives CDR1 SGHTA, CDR2 FQGNSA. A further study also used this sample, focusing on T cells expressing NK-cell markers. As that report states: The same clonotypes also predominated in the CD3+CD56-NKG2C+ fraction of a few donors.

V usage is TRBV7-2 and J usage is TRBJ1-6; TRBD1 might be the D (5 bases). The receptor was derived from a young woman in good health. Sequenced material: PBMCs. Here the CDR3 reads CASSLNGALYNSPLHF. In nucleotides, the CDR3 is TGTGCCAGCAGCCTAAACGGGGCACTCTATAATTCACCCCTCCACTTT.